The TCR beta chain under discussion was sequenced for a study of OX40 agonist ivuxolimab in advanced cancers. Across the whole study: Head and neck, renal cell, melanoma or hepatocellular carcinoma were the cancers that dose-escalation patients had.

The assay was immunoSEQ multiplex PCR, and TCRdb's table has in-frame clones only and misses some. The data contain approximately 77,000 clones, less than 95% of them singletons. This CDR3 is built from 17 residues. Germline CDR1 and CDR2: SGHAT and FQNNGV. V lost 2 bases, J lost 2 bases, and 19 bases lay in between. The specimen comprised CD4+ or CD8+ T cells sorted from blood, sampled in a trial of the OX40 agonist ivuxolimab. The gene calls are TRBV11-2 and TRBJ2-7, with no clear D. The receptor's source is an adult with an advanced solid tumor such as melanoma, head and neck, liver or kidney cancer. This CDR3 is CASSLLSVEGLTYEQYF. The CDR3 DNA reads as TGTGCCAGCAGCTTATTAAGCGTTGAAGGGCTTACCTACGAGCAGTACTTC.